This entry lists 25 T cell receptor beta chains sequenced from one sample in a study of blood T cells in healthy people across ages. With a J-beta primer mix and a sample-barcoded 5' primer, a second PCR ran about 7 to 11 cycles. TCRdb analysed the 5' RACE reads with MiXCR anew, one entry per CDR3 protein. The table shows 800,000 to 950,000 distinct CDR3 sequences, with about 29% occurring only once. These data also formed part of another study, on T cells of mothers and their children.

Sequencing was carried out using blood. The receptors here all came from a woman in her forties in good health.

There are a few counts of this clonotype. The chain carries TRBV7-2 and TRBJ2-5, with D tentatively TRBD2 (6 bases). Germline lookup yields CDR1 SGHTA and CDR2 FQGNSA. Deletions cut 0 bases from V and 7 bases from J, with 12 bases between. The CDR3 spans 14 residues. The CDR3: CASSLAGGGGTQYF. The CDR3 DNA is TGTGCCAGCAGCTTAGCGGGGGGTGGGGGGACCCAGTACTTC.

This clonotype was found a few times. The chain combines TRBV4-3 with TRBJ2-7, with TRBD2 matching over 7 bases. Losses at the gene ends were 0 bases for V and 0 bases for J; bases not matched to a gene: 5. The germline CDR1 and CDR2 sequences are LGHNA and YSLEER. The CDR3 runs 16 residues. The CDR3 protein is CASSQEPGGLSYEQYF. The CDR3 DNA is TGCGCCAGCAGCCAAGAGCCGGGGGGACTCTCCTACGAGCAGTACTTC.

J is TRBJ2-1 and V is TRBV7-2, with 11 bases fitting TRBD2. The DNA end is a closer match to TRBJ2-7, so the J assignment may be wrong. The CDR3 is made up of 16 amino acids. Per the germline V gene, CDR1 is SGHTA and CDR2 is FQGNSA. The CDR3 spells CASSLASGGAYNEQYF. Here the CDR3 DNA reads TGTGCCAGCAGCTTAGCTAGCGGGGGGGCCTACAATGAGCAGTACTTC.

This chain uses TRBV24-1 with TRBJ2-3; TRBD1 aligns across 8 bases. Germline values: CDR1 KGHDR, CDR2 SFDVKD. Losses at the gene ends were 4 bases for V and 7 bases for J; bases not matched to a gene: 9. This CDR3 contains 15 residues. The CDR3: CATSEPRTGSYTQYF. CDR3 nucleotide sequence: TGTGCCACCAGTGAGCCCAGGACAGGGAGCTATACGCAGTATTTT.

This sequence joins TRBV16 and TRBJ1-1, with a weak D call TRBD1 (5 bases). V lost 0 bases and J lost 5, with 10 bases in between. The CDR3 runs 14 residues. CDR1 and CDR2 (germline): KGHSY, FQNENV. The CDR3 sequence: CASSQSSGGTEAFF. The CDR3 region has the DNA TGTGCCAGCAGCCAATCGTCGGGGGGTACTGAAGCTTTCTTT. The full variable domain, its missing parts supplied by reference TRBV16 and TRBJ1-1, is GEEVAQTPKHLVRGEGQKAKLYCAPIKGHSYVFWYQQVLKNEFKFLISFQNENVFDETGMPKERFSAKCLPNSPCSLEIQATKLEDSAVYFCASSQSSGGTEAFFGQGTRLTVV.

The CDR3 is CASRSSTGNTEAFF. CDR3 coding DNA: TGTGCCAGCAGATCCTCGACAGGGAACACTGAAGCTTTCTTT. The chain uses TRBV27 and TRBJ1-1, with D possibly matching TRBD1 (6 bases). Trimming removed 6 bases from V and 1 base from J, with 12 bases in between. Looked up from germline, CDR1 is MNHEY and CDR2 is SMNVEV (reference sequence). The CDR3 loop spans 14 amino acids.

This clonotype was picked up many times. The genes are TRBV6-2 or TRBV6-3 and TRBJ2-4; tentatively, D is TRBD2 (6 bases). V gave up 4 bases and J gave up 7 bases, with 11 bases separating them. The CDR3 sequence is 13 residues long. Germline CDR1 is MNHEY and CDR2 is SVGEGT. In DNA form, the CDR3 reads TGTGCCAGCAGTTTGGCAGGGAGGAACATTCAGTACTTC. Amino acid sequence: CASSLAGRNIQYF.

The sample holds many counts of this clonotype. The rearrangement uses TRBV7-8 and TRBJ2-5; possibly TRBD2 for D (6 bases). The germline V and J ends were trimmed by 4 bases and 0 bases, with 6 bases remaining between them. The CDR3 totals 13 residues. Germline V gene data show CDR1 as SGHVS and CDR2 as FQNEAQ. The CDR3 protein is CASSWGDQETQYF. CDR3 nucleotides: TGTGCCAGCAGCTGGGGGGACCAAGAGACCCAGTACTTC. The full variable domain, in which reference TRBV7-8 and TRBJ2-5 provide the parts outside the CDR3, is GAGVSQSPRYKVAKRGQDVALRCDPISGHVSLFWYQQALGQGPEFLTYFQNEAQLDKSGLPSDRFFAERPEGSVSTLKIQRTQQEDSAVYLCASSWGDQETQYFGPGTRLLVL.

V gene TRBV7-9 combines with J gene TRBJ1-1; D might be TRBD1 (5 bases). CDR3 size: 17 residues. Germline CDR1 SEHNR, CDR2 FQNEAQ (reference sequence). V lost 1 base to trimming and J lost 6 bases, with 21 bases between them. The DNA of the CDR3 is TGTGCCAGCAGCTTAGATTCTGGGGTAGGGACCGGGGCTGAAGCTTTCTTT. Its protein is CASSLDSGVGTGAEAFF.

This clonotype was detected ten times or more. As DNA, the CDR3 is TGCAGTGCCCAAAGGAAGCGTGATGAGCAGTTCTTC. This sequence encodes CSAQRKRDEQFF. The V and J genes are TRBV20-1 and TRBJ2-1; D gene ambiguous. The CDR3 has 12 residues. V lost 6 bases, J lost 8 bases, and 14 bases lay in between. CDR1 DFQATT and CDR2 SNEGSKA come from the germline V gene (reference sequence).

This clonotype was observed many times. This sequence joins TRBV20-1 and TRBJ2-3, with D possibly being TRBD1 (5 bases). Trimming removed 6 bases from V and 2 bases from J, with 6 bases in between. Germline V CDR1 and CDR2: DFQATT, SNEGSKA (reference sequence). The CDR3 contains 11 residues. The CDR3 DNA follows: TGCAGTGCAGGACACACAGATACGCAGTATTTT. It yields the protein CSAGHTDTQYF.

J is TRBJ1-5 and V is TRBV3-1, with a weak D call TRBD1 (5 bases). The CDR3 sequence is 15 residues long. The germline CDR1 and CDR2 sequences are LGHDT and YNNKEL (reference sequence). Between the trimmed V and J ends, which lost 0 bases and 4 bases, there was a span of 10 bases. The CDR3 region is CASSQDLRGNQPQHF. In nucleotides, the CDR3 is TGTGCCAGCAGCCAAGATTTAAGGGGAAATCAGCCCCAGCATTTT.

Many counts were recorded for this clonotype. The chain joins TRBV7-2 to TRBJ1-2; 7 bases align to TRBD1. This CDR3 comprises 13 residues. The germline V gene encodes CDR1 SGHTA and CDR2 FQGNSA. The junction had 4 bases not matched to a gene; V was cut back by 5 bases and J by 4 bases. The CDR3 nucleotides read TGTGCCAGCAGCCCTCGGACAGGCTATGGCTACACCTTC. The encoded protein is CASSPRTGYGYTF.

This rearrangement joins TRBV21-1 to TRBJ1-5. TRBV21-1 is flagged as a pseudogene. The CDR3 length is 16 residues. Written as DNA, the CDR3 is TGTGCCAGCAGCAAAAGCAAGGGAAGAGGCAATCAGCCCCAGCATTTT. This encodes CASSKSKGRGNQPQHF.

The rearrangement joins TRBV6-6 to TRBJ1-1; D is uncertain. This CDR3 region has 13 residues. The V and J ends lost 2 bases and 3 bases respectively, with 7 bases between them. Germline assignment: CDR1 MNHNY and CDR2 SVGAGI (reference sequence). The CDR3 spells CASSYPLDTEAFF. The CDR3, as DNA: TGTGCCAGCAGTTACCCACTGGACACTGAAGCTTTCTTT.

This clonotype was seen repeatedly, ten times or more. This chain joins TRBV20-1 and TRBJ2-7; 9 positions agree with TRBD1. Losses at the gene ends were 0 bases for V and 6 bases for J; bases not matched to a gene: 6. Germline V CDR1 and CDR2: DFQATT, SNEGSKA (reference sequence). CDR3 length equals 14 residues. The CDR3 protein is CSAREGTGLTEQYF. DNA of the CDR3: TGCAGTGCTAGAGAAGGGACAGGGCTCACCGAGCAGTACTTC.

The V gene is TRBV7-3, the J gene TRBJ2-2; 9 nucleotides agree with TRBD2. Germline CDR1 and CDR2: SGHTA and FQGTGA. Trimming removed 1 base from V and 8 bases from J; junction bases left unmatched: 5. This CDR3 contains 15 residues. As DNA, the CDR3 is TGTGCCAGCAGCTTAATGGGACTAGCTTTGGGGGAGCTGTTTTTT. Translation gives CASSLMGLALGELFF.

CDR3 residues: CASSSGTTNSYEQYF. In DNA form, the CDR3 reads TGCGCCAGCAGCTCCGGGACTACCAATTCCTACGAGCAGTACTTC. This sequence joins TRBV5-1 and TRBJ2-7; 7 bases agree with TRBD2. The length of the CDR3 is 15 residues. Germline CDR1 SGHRS, CDR2 YFSETQ. The V gene end was trimmed by 3 bases and the J gene end by 1 base; junction bases not matched to a gene: 7.

At least ten counts were recorded for this clonotype. The rearrangement joins TRBV29-1 to TRBJ2-7; tentatively, D is TRBD1 or TRBD2 (5 bases each). Germline assignment: CDR1 SQVTM and CDR2 ANQGSEA. The germline V and J ends were trimmed by 5 bases and 2 bases, with 22 bases remaining between them. The CDR3 extends over 16 amino acids. CDR3: CSVTTGRGEGAYEQYF. The CDR3 nucleotides are TGCAGCGTTACTACCGGGCGAGGGGAAGGGGCCTACGAGCAGTACTTC.

Regarding this clonotype: A much more abundant neighbour one base away suggests this may be a read error. The chain carries TRBV29-1 and TRBJ2-7, with D unclear. Germline V gene lookup returns CDR1 SQVTM and CDR2 ANQGSEA. This CDR3 comprises 11 residues. This CDR3 reads CGVTLNYEQYF. The CDR3 DNA reads TGCGGCGTAACTCTAAACTACGAGCAGTACTTC.

This clonotype has just a few counts. The genes are TRBV7-9 and TRBJ1-5; tentatively, D is TRBD1 (5 bases). V lost 5 bases and J lost 9, with 11 bases in between. The CDR3 is 12 residues long. The germline gives CDR1 SEHNR, CDR2 FQNEAQ (reference sequence). DNA for the CDR3: TGTGCCAGCAGCACGACAGCGCTGCCCCAGCATTTT. Protein product: CASSTTALPQHF.

At least ten counts were recorded for this clonotype. The chain is built from TRBV29-1 and TRBJ2-1, with 9 bases lining up with TRBD2. The CDR3 length is 13 residues. Trimming removed 6 bases from V and 6 bases from J; junction bases left unmatched: 6. Germline V gene sequence: CDR1 SQVTM, CDR2 ANQGSEA. The CDR3 DNA sequence: TGCAGCGTACAAGCGGGGGGCCCCAATGAGCAGTTCTTC. Protein sequence: CSVQAGGPNEQFF.

This clonotype was observed a few times. This chain joins TRBV19 and TRBJ1-5; D remains unclear. This CDR3 comprises 14 residues. Germline CDR1 is LNHDA and CDR2 is SQIVND (reference sequence). Trimming left V 7 bases short and J 9 bases short, with 19 bases between. The CDR3 loop is CASKVEGLGLPQHF. The CDR3 nucleotides are TGTGCCAGTAAGGTTGAGGGTCTTGGGTTGCCCCAGCATTTT.

This rearrangement joins TRBV9 to TRBJ2-3; 9 positions match TRBD2. CDR1 SGDLS and CDR2 YYNGEE come from the germline V gene. CDR3 length: 16 residues. The trim removed 0 bases at V and 1 base at J, leaving 3 bases unmatched. CDR3 protein: CASSVGERGGTDTQYF. The CDR3 DNA follows: TGTGCCAGCAGCGTAGGGGAGCGGGGGGGCACAGATACGCAGTATTTT.

A word on this clonotype: A much larger clone differs by one base, so this may be a read error. This chain joins TRBV5-8 and TRBJ2-5; D remains unclear. V lost 1 base to trimming and J lost 5 bases, with 15 bases between them. CDR1 and CDR2 (germline): SGHTS, YDEGEE. This CDR3 has 15 residues. DNA of the CDR3: TGTGCCAGCAGCTTGTTGTTGACGCTGGGGGAGACCCAGTACTTC. Translating it yields CASSLLLTLGETQYF.